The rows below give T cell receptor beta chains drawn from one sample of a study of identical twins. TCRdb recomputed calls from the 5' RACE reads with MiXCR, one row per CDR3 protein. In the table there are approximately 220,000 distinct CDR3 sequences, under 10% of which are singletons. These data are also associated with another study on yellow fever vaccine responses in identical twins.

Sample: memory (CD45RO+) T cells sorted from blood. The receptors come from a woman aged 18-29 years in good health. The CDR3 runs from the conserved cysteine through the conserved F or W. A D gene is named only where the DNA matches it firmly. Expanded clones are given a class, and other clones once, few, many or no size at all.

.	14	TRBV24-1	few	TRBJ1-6	TGTGCCACCAGTGATCCCGGACCAAATTCACCCCTCCACTTT	CATSDPGPNSPLHF
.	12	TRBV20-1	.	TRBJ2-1	TGCAGTGCTAGGGACTACTACAATGAGCAGTTCTTC	CSARDYYNEQFF
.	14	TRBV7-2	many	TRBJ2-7	TGTGCCAGCAGCTTAGGTAACTCCCGCTACGAGCAGTACTTC	CASSLGNSRYEQYF
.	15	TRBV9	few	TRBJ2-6	TGTGCCAGCAGCGTCGGAGGACCTGGGGCCAACGTCCTGACTTTC	CASSVGGPGANVLTF
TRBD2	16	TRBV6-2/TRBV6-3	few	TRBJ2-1	TGTGCCAGCAGTCGAGACAGGGTCGGCGGGAGGGATGAGCAGTTCTTC	CASSRDRVGGRDEQFF
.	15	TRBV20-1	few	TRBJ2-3	TGCAGTGCTCCTACGTCGCAGGCCTACACAGATACGCAGTATTTT	CSAPTSQAYTDTQYF
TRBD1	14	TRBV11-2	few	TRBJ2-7	TGTGCCAGCAGCGGCCGGGACAGAACCTACGAGCAGTACTTC	CASSGRDRTYEQYF
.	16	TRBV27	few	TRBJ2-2	TGTGCCAGCAGTCACGGGGCGCCCGGGTACACCGGGGAGCTGTTTTTT	CASSHGAPGYTGELFF
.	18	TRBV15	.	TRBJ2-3	TGTGCCACCAGCAGAGATATCGGGTCCAAGTCCACAGGAGATACGCAGTATTTT	CATSRDIGSKSTGDTQYF
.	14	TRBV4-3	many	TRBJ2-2	TGCGCCAGCAGCCAGTATAGGAGGACCGGGGAGCTGTTTTTT	CASSQYRRTGELFF
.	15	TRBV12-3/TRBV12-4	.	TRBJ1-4	TGTGCCAGCAGTCCGGGTTGGTCGGGAGAAGAAAAACTGTTTTTT	CASSPGWSGEEKLFF
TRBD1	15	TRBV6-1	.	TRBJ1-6	TGTGCCAGCAGGCCTCCGGGACAGACGTATTCACCCCTCCACTTT	CASRPPGQTYSPLHF
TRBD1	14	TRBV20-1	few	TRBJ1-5	TGCAGTGCCGTTTTTGGGACAGGGGATCAGCCCCAGCATTTT	CSAVFGTGDQPQHF
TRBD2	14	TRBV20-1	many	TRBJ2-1	TGCAGTGCTAGTGTCCCCAGCGGGAGAGATGAGCAGTTCTTC	CSASVPSGRDEQFF
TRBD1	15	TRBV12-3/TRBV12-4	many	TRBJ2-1	TGTGCCAGCAGCCCCGGGACAGGGAACCGTAATGAGCAGTTCTTC	CASSPGTGNRNEQFF
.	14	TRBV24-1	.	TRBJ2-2	TGTGCCACCAGTGGCCAGGGGCTAACCGGGGAGCTGTTTTTT	CATSGQGLTGELFF
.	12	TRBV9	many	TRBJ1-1	TGTGCCAGCAGCGTGGACGGCACTGAAGCTTTCTTT	CASSVDGTEAFF
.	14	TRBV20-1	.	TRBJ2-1	TGCAGTGCGGACCGGGAGCCTTCTTACAATGAGCAGTTCTTC	CSADREPSYNEQFF
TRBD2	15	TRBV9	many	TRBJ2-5	TGTGCCAGCAGCGTACGCGGGGGGAGTCAAGAGACCCAGTACTTC	CASSVRGGSQETQYF
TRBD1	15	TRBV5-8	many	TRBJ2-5	TGTGCCAGCAGCTTCGGACAGGACCTCCAAGAGACCCAGTACTTC	CASSFGQDLQETQYF
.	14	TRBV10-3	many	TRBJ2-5	TGTGCCATCAGTGACTTAGGTGCTCTGGAGACCCAGTACTTC	CAISDLGALETQYF
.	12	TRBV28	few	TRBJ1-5	TGTGCCGCCGGGGGGCTCGTCGAGGCCCAGCATTTT	CAAGGLVEAQHF
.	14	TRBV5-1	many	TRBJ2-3	TGCGCCAGCAGCGTGGGACGGGGAGGAGATACGCAGTATTTT	CASSVGRGGDTQYF
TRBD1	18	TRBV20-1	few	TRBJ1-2	TGCAGTGCTAGAGATCAGTGGGTCGGGACAGGGAGTATTTATGGCTACACCTTC	CSARDQWVGTGSIYGYTF
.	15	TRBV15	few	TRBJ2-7	TGTGCCACCAGCAGAGAAGGGGGGAGCTCCTACGAGCAGTACTTC	CATSREGGSSYEQYF
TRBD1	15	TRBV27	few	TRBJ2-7	TGTGCCAGCAGGATTCCTGGGACAGGGGTGAGGGAGCAGTACTTC	CASRIPGTGVREQYF
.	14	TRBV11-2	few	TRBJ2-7	TGTGCCAGCAGCTTAGCTTCCCAGGGCTACGAGCAGTACTTC	CASSLASQGYEQYF
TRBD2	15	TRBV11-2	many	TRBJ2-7	TGTGCCAGCAGCTTAGATCGGGGGGGAAGCTACGAGCAGTACTTC	CASSLDRGGSYEQYF
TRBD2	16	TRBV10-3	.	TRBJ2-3	TGTGCCATCAGTGCTCTAGCGGGAAGTGGGACAGATACGCAGTATTTT	CAISALAGSGTDTQYF
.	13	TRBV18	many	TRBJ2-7	TGTGCCAGCTCACCACCAACTACCGGCGAGCAGTACTTC	CASSPPTTGEQYF
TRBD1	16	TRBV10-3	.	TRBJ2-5	TGTGCCATCACCAAACACATTTCAGGGGGCAAAGAGACCCAGTACTTC	CAITKHISGGKETQYF
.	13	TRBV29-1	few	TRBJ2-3	TGCAGCGCAAGACGGTCTAGCACAGATACGCAGTATTTT	CSARRSSTDTQYF
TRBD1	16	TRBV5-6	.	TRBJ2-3	TGTGCCAGCAGCTCGGTGTTACAGGGGGCGCGAGATACGCAGTATTTT	CASSSVLQGARDTQYF
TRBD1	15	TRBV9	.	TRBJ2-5	TGTGCCAGCAGCGCCGGGGACAGGGTTAGGGAGACCCAGTACTTC	CASSAGDRVRETQYF
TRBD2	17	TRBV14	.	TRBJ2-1	TGTGCCAGCAGCCAAGACATGACTCTAGCGGGGTACAATGAGCAGTTCTTC	CASSQDMTLAGYNEQFF
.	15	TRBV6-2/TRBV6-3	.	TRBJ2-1	TGTGCCAGCAAGCCCGGACAGCCTACTTACAATGAGCAGTTCTTC	CASKPGQPTYNEQFF
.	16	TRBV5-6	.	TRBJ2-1	TGTGCCAGCAGCTTGGGGCTGCCCCGCTCCTACAATGAGCAGTTCTTC	CASSLGLPRSYNEQFF
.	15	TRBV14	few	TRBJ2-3	TGTGCCAGCAGCCCCATTGGGCGTCTCACAGATACGCAGTATTTT	CASSPIGRLTDTQYF
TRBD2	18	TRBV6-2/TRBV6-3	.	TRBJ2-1	TGTGCCAGCAGTAATCCGGGACTAGCGGGGATAGTCTACAATGAGCAGTTCTTC	CASSNPGLAGIVYNEQFF
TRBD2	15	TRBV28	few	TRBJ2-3	TGTGCCAGCAGTGCAACGATGTCGGGGGGAGATACGCAGTATTTT	CASSATMSGGDTQYF
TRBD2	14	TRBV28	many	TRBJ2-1	TGTGCCAGCTCCCCGGGAGGGACCTACAATGAGCAGTTCTTC	CASSPGGTYNEQFF
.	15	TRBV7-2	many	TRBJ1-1	TGTGCCAGCCGCCCTCCCGACAGAAAGAACACTGAAGCTTTCTTT	CASRPPDRKNTEAFF
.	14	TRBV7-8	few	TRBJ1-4	TGTGCCAGCAGCTTAGGAACTTTAAATGAAAAACTGTTTTTT	CASSLGTLNEKLFF